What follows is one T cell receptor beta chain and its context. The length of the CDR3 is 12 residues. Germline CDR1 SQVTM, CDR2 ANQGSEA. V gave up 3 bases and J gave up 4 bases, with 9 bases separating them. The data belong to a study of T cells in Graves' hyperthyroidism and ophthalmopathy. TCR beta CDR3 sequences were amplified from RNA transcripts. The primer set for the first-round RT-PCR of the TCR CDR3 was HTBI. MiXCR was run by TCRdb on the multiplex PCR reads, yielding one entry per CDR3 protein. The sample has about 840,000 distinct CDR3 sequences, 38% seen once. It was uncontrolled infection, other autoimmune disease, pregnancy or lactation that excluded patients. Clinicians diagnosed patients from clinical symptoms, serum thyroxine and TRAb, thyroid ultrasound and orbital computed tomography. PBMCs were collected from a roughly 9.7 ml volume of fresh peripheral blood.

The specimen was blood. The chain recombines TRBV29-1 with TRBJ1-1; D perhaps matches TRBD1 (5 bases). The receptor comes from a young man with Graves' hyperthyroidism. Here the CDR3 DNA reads TGCAGCGTTGAGAGGACACCCACTGAAGCTTTCTTT. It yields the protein CSVERTPTEAFF.